This T cell receptor (beta chain) was identified in a study of Graves' ophthalmopathy and Graves' hyperthyroidism (dated by TCRdb to 2016 to 2018). Describing the broader study: Peripheral blood was collected at initial diagnosis, prior to any treatment. The study used signatures of the TCR beta repertoire to tell Graves' ophthalmopathy apart from Graves' hyperthyroidism and to predict which patients would progress to ophthalmopathy. In total, approximately 140 blood samples were TCR-sequenced: 40 to 45 ophthalmopathy, roughly 80 hyperthyroidism and about 17 hyperthyroidism-to-ophthalmopathy patients. To explore V-J signatures distinguishing ophthalmopathy from hyperthyroidism, a discovery set of around 97 patients (43 ophthalmopathy, roughly 56 stable hyperthyroidism) was enrolled. An independent validation cohort was composed of some 18 hyperthyroidism patients and more than 15 patients who later progressed from hyperthyroidism to ophthalmopathy. T-cell repertoires of thyroid tissue and blood were compared in six or seven hyperthyroidism patients. Following sampling, methimazole starting at 30 mg daily was administered to hyperthyroidism patients, and high-dose intravenous methylprednisolone was administered to ophthalmopathy patients. The 100 or so discovery patients were divided at random into training and test sets in a 7:3 ratio.

Overall results and qualifications from the work: In validation, the model predicted ophthalmopathy progression with 70.59% sensitivity and about 77% specificity; roughly 12 predicted patients were CT-confirmed with GO in a median of about 6.1 months. Ophthalmopathy was separated from stable hyperthyroidism by the 13-signature model with more than 85% sensitivity and around 81% specificity in cross-validation and with 80%/75% in the test set. Most of the expanded thyroid clonotypes with a frequency above 0.001 were also detected in blood, and it was suggested that the thyroid immune response may be reflected by blood repertoires. Sample size was not predetermined statistically, and investigators were not blinded to group allocation.

Hyperthyroidism was defined as stable when no progression to ophthalmopathy occurred within 18 months of follow-up. Hyperthyroidism patients were newly diagnosed, with disease duration under 2 months, and aged 18 to 65 years. Patients were excluded if they had other autoimmune diseases, uncontrolled infections, pregnancy or lactation. Clinical symptoms, serum thyroxine, TRAb, thyroid ultrasound and orbital computed tomography were used for diagnosis. PBMCs were isolated from about 9 ml of fresh peripheral blood by Ficoll-Paque density gradient centrifugation. Total RNA was extracted with Trizol reagent and quality-checked on an Agilent 2100 Bioanalyzer. This clonotype was seen ten or more times. No antigen is known for it. Per-base qualities were not stored, and no clone one base away is much larger. V loses 7 bases, J loses 4 bases, and the germline ends lie 14 bases apart. From a lookup of the germline V gene (reference sequence), CDR1 and CDR2 are SGHKS and YYEKEE. Including the terminal cysteine and phenylalanine, the CDR3 comprises 14 residues. Only the CDR3 part of the read is kept: 42 bases, read in frame from the first base.

TCR beta CDR3 regions were amplified from RNA transcripts for repertoire sequencing. A first-round RT-PCR used HTBI primers with the Qiagen OneStep RT-PCR kit, followed by a second-round multiplex PCR, size selection and purification. Libraries were sequenced on an Illumina HiSeq2000 using paired-end 100 bp reads. As for how the authors treated the data: SOAPnuke was used to process the reads, throwing out any read that had adapters, had uncalled bases, had a mean Phred below 15, or lacked an exact constant-primer or identifier match. COPE v1.2.5 was used to merge high-quality paired reads. Unique nucleotide sequences were defined as clonotypes and aligned to IMGT TRB V, D and J references using MiTCR v1.1. Only V-J combinations with frequency above 0.0001 were analysed, covering around 99% of repertoires. For each V-J combination, a TCR clonal expansion and chaos score was defined as F50 clonal expansion divided by the chaos observed in the TCRdist matrix. Welch's t-statistics and random forest were used to reduce the features to approximately 13 V-J combinations, which were then used as input to a naive Bayes classifier. Thyroid-blood repertoire similarity was quantified with the Morisita-Horn index. TCRdb reprocessed the public reads (quality trimming at Q25 with fastp, clone calling with MiXCR) and kept in-frame beta chains. Entries that share a CDR3 protein sequence are merged under the most common genes and DNA. TCRdb's processing, not the authors', yielded these V and J calls. Within this sample are a few hundred thousand distinct CDR3 sequences, with roughly 15% of them counted one time only. Around 6.6% of the sample rests with the top ten.

This TCR came from a young woman with stable Graves' hyperthyroidism. Donor details come from another sample of the same person, matched by shared clones. The chain joins TRBV5-5 to TRBJ2-2, and the D gene may be TRBD1, 5 bases matching. The source material was peripheral blood. The DNA sequence is as follows: TGTGCCAGCTTGAGGCTTCAGGGCACCGGGGAGCTGTTTTTT. Its translation reads: CASLRLQGTGELFF.